These T cell receptor beta chains were read from a single sample in a study of B cell selection in AIRE deficiency. The data were produced by immunoSEQ multiplex PCR, yet TCRdb's version contains in-frame clones alone and is incomplete. The sample contains 20,000 to 25,000 clones, around 97% of which appear only once. The sample consisted of conventional CD4+ T cells sorted from PBMCs. The receptors stem from a human donor with AIRE deficiency. The CDR3 runs from the conserved cysteine through the conserved F or W. A D gene is named only where the DNA matches it firmly.

j_call v_call d_call cdr3_aa
TRBJ1-3 TRBV11-3 . CASSSTGFSGNTIYF
TRBJ2-1 TRBV6-4 TRBD2 CASRLAGGYNEQFF
TRBJ1-1 TRBV19 TRBD1 CASSFRQGWTEAFF
TRBJ2-7 TRBV11-3 . CASSSGPPSSYEQYF
TRBJ2-7 TRBV7-3 TRBD2 CASSRTSGSEQYF
TRBJ2-5 TRBV5-1 . CASSLGGTVQETQYF
TRBJ1-1 TRBV18 . CASSPPAGGRSEAFF
TRBJ1-1 TRBV4-3 . CASSQVWDTNTEAFF
TRBJ2-1 TRBV5-6 . CASSLIVNPRGEQFF
TRBJ2-7 TRBV7-2 . CASSLDARSYEQYF
TRBJ1-4 TRBV5-1 . CASRTGGSANEKLFF
TRBJ1-3 TRBV28 . CASRGVGGLGNTIYF
TRBJ2-7 TRBV28 . CASSLNTYYEQYF
TRBJ2-7 TRBV6-5 . CASSGTVRSYEQYF
TRBJ1-1 TRBV19 . CASSIGKRAVTEAFF
TRBJ2-7 TRBV9 . CASSPRAEASEQYF
TRBJ2-7 TRBV15 . CATSRGVMEGQLNEQYF
TRBJ2-7 TRBV28 TRBD1 CASSLSGQGLYEQYF
TRBJ2-7 TRBV28 . CATSQQGAWEQYF
TRBJ1-1 TRBV6-1 . CASSEEGRGRAEAFF
TRBJ1-4 TRBV28 . CASSRRDGASKNEKLFF
TRBJ2-3 TRBV6-5 . CASSNRRTDTQYF
TRBJ2-1 TRBV6-1 . CASSAALDEQFF
TRBJ1-1 TRBV7-2 . CASSLERGRTEAFF
TRBJ1-1 TRBV5-1 . CASSFPGTEAFF
TRBJ2-2 TRBV11-1 TRBD2 CASSPLRERERVGELFF
TRBJ2-2 TRBV27 . CASSVYSFTGELFF
TRBJ2-4 TRBV7-9 . CASTPPLAKNIQYF
TRBJ2-3 TRBV7-2 . CASSLVGLLTDTQYF
TRBJ1-6 TRBV5-1 . CASSLAGISYNSPLHF
TRBJ1-2 TRBV2 . CASSLTVANYGYTF
TRBJ2-3 TRBV5-1 TRBD1 CASSKDREDTQYF
TRBJ1-5 TRBV2 . CASSRPPRDQPQHF
TRBJ2-7 TRBV12-5 . CASGLVFNRGGSYEQYF
TRBJ2-7 TRBV7-8 . CASSLALSYEQYF
TRBJ2-5 TRBV7-6 . CASSLGFGETQYF
TRBJ2-1 TRBV29-1 . CSAAPGGNEQFF
TRBJ2-3 TRBV5-1 . CASSLYSGSTDTQYF
TRBJ1-4 TRBV19 . CASKLGGRTVATNEKLFF
TRBJ2-1 TRBV27 . CASSFWGLEQFF
TRBJ2-4 TRBV2 . CASTNGGLAKNIQYF
TRBJ2-1 TRBV18 . CASSPGFGTAWNEQFF
TRBJ2-5 TRBV27 TRBD2 CASRIGTKGQETQYF
TRBJ2-3 TRBV6-1 . CASSEADVLLTDTQYF
TRBJ2-7 TRBV7-2 . CASSSSALRISYEQYF
TRBJ2-7 TRBV11-2 . CASSLVGSYEQYF
TRBJ2-7 TRBV5-1 TRBD2 CASSLGLAGNSYEQYF
TRBJ2-7 TRBV2 TRBD1 CASKFVAGTAYEQYF
TRBJ2-2 TRBV7-9 TRBD2 CASSRAGGNTGELFF
TRBJ2-3 TRBV6-5 TRBD2 CASRRTGTRVDTQYF
TRBJ2-4 TRBV6-5 . CASRRIHAAKNIQYF
TRBJ2-7 TRBV7-2 . CASSGAGTLEQYF
TRBJ2-7 TRBV11-2 . CASSLAGPSYEQYF
TRBJ1-1 TRBV4-3 . CASSQDPRSTEAFF